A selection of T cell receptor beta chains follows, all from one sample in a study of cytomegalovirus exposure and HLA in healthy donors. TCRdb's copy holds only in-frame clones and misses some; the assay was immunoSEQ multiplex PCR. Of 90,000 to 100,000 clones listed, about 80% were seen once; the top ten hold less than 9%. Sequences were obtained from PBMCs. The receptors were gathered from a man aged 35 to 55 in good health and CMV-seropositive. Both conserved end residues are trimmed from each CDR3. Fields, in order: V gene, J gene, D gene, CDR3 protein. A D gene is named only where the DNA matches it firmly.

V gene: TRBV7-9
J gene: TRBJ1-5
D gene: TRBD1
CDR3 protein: ASSLGQGHQPQH

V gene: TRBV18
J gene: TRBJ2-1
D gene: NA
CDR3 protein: ASSPSPSGGGSEQF

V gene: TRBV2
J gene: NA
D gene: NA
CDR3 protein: ASSEQGYEQY

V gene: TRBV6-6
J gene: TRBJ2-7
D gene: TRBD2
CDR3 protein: ANFLAANSYEQY

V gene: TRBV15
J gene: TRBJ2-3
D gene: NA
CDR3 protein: ATAGLLTDTQY

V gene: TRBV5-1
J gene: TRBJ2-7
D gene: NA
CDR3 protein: ASGTGTGYEQY

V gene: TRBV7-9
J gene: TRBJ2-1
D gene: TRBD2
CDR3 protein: ASSPSGSSYNEQF

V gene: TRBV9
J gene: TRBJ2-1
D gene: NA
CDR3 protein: ASSVSNTRGVYGEQF

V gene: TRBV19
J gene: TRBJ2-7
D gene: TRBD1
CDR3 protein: ASQTGGAYEQY

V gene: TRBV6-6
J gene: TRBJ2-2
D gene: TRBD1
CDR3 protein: ASRWGQGVTGELF

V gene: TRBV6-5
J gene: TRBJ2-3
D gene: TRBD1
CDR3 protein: ASSSQGVEDTQY

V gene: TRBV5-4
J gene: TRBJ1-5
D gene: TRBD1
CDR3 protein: ASSSQGSNQPQH

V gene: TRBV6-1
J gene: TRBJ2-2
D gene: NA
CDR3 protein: ASSDRAAGELF

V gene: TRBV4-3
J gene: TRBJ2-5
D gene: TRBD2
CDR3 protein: ASSLGLAGIEETQY

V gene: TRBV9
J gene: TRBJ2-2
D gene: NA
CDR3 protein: ASSVRDSGELF